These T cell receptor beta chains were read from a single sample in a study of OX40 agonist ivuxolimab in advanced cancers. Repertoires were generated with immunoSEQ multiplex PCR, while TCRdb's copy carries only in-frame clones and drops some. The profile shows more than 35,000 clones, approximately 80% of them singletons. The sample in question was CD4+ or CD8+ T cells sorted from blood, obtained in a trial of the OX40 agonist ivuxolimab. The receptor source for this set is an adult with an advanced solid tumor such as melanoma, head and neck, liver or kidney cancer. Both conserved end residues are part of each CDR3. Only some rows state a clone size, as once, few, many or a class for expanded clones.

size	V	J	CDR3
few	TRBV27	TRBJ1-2	CASGRTGGSYGYTF
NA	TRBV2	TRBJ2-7	CASTGTGGSYEQYF
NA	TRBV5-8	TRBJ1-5	CASSPLSSSYSNQPQHF
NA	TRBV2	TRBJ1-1	CASSGLVGSTMNTEAFF
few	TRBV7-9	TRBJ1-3	CASSHPGETYSGNTIYF
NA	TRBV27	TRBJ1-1	CASSSPGLSNTEAFF
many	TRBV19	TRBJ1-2	CASSPGNLYGYTF
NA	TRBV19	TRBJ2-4	CASTPVGRGPLAKNIQYF
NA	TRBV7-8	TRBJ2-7	CASSLGLDRAYEQYF
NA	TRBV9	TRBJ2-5	CASSATGGMETQYF
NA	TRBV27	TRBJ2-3	CASRPGASGASTDTQYF
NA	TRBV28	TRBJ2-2	CASRVQADTGELFF
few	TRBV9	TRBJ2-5	CASSVVGGRGETQYF
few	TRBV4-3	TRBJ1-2	CASSQDHRGAAYGYTF
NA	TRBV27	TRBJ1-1	CASSSGTGGYTEAFF
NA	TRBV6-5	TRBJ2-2	CASSYSGGNTGELFF
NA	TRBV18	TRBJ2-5	CASSPQPGTKETQYF
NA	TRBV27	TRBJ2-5	CASSLFGSFQETQYF
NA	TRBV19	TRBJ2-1	CASSTGLAVDEQFF
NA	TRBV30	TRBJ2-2	CAWMEQTVNTGELFF
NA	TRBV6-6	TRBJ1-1	CASSYSAIEAFF
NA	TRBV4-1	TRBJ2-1	CASSQAQYNEQFF
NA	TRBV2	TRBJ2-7	CASSDLPGTSRGEQYF
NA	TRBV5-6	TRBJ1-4	CASSSFGSFTGYNEKLFF
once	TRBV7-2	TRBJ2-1	CASNLPGGSSYNEQFF
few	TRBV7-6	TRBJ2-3	CASSLTGGESTDTQYF
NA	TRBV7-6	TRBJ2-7	CASSLDILPQYEQYF
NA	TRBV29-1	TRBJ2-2	CSVEVDAVGGELFF
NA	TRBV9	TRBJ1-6	CASSVGPSPNSPLHF
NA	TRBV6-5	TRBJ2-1	CASSYPQQFF
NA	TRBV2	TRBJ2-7	CAVKVSAPDEQYF
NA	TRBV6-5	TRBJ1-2	CASSYSQGNYGYTF
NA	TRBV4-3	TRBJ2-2	CASSQVRTGENTGELFF